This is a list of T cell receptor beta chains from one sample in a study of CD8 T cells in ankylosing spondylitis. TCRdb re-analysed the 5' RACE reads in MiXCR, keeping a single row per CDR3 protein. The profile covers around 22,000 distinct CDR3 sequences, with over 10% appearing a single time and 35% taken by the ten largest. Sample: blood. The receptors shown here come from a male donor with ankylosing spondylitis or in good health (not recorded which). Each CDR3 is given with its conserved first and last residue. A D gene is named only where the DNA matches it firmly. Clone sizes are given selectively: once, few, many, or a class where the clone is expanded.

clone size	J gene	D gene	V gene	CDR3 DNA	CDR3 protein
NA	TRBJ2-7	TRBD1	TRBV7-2	TGTGCCAGCAGCCGAAGGGGACAGAGCTCCTACGAGCAGTACTTC	CASSRRGQSSYEQYF
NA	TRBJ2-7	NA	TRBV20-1	TGCAGTGCTAGAGATCGGGTCAGATCAAATGCCTACGAGCAGTACTTC	CSARDRVRSNAYEQYF
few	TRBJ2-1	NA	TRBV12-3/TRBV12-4	TGTGCCAGCAGTCTCGGGGCAGTAGTAAACAATGAGCAGTTCTTC	CASSLGAVVNNEQFF
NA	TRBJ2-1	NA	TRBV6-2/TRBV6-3	TGTGCCAGCAATCCCACGTGGGGGGCCTCTTACAATGAGCAGTTCTTC	CASNPTWGASYNEQFF
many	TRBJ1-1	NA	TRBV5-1	TGCGCCAGCAGCAGAACCGGAGACGCGAACACTGAAGCTTTCTTT	CASSRTGDANTEAFF
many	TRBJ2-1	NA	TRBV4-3	TGCGCCAGCAGCCAAGTAGTGGGGGGATCATACAATGAGCAGTTCTTC	CASSQVVGGSYNEQFF
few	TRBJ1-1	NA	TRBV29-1	TGCAGCGTTTCCCGCGGCCAGAACACTGAAGCTTTCTTT	CSVSRGQNTEAFF
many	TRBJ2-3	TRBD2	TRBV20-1	TGCAGTGCCAGAGTAGCGGGTGTCCGGGATACGCAGTATTTT	CSARVAGVRDTQYF
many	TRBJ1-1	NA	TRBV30	TGTGCCTGGACCCCAACGGGTGCCGGGGCTTTCTTT	CAWTPTGAGAFF
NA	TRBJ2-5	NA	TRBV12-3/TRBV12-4	TGTGCCAGCAGTTTGGAAACTGAGACCCAGTACTTC	CASSLETETQYF
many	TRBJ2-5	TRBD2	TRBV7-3	TGTGCCAGCAGCCTCCAGGGACTAGCGGGAGAGACCCAGTACTTC	CASSLQGLAGETQYF
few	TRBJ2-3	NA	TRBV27	TGTGCCAGCAGGAACCGACAACCCACAGATACGCAGTATTTT	CASRNRQPTDTQYF
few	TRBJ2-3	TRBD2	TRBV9	TGTGCCAGCAGCGCGGAGGGACTAGCGGGGGGCCTATCGGGCACAGATACGCAGTATTTT	CASSAEGLAGGLSGTDTQYF
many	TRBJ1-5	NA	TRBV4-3	TGCGCCAGCAGCCAAGAGAAGATGGATGGCAATCAGCCCCAGCATTTT	CASSQEKMDGNQPQHF
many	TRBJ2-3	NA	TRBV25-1	TGTGCCAGCAGTGGTGCAACAGGGATCCATAGCACAGATACGCAGTATTTT	CASSGATGIHSTDTQYF
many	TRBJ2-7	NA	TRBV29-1	TGCAGCGGCCTCCTGGACGGCGACTACGAGCAGTACTTC	CSGLLDGDYEQYF
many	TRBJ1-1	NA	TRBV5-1	TGCGCCAGCAGCTTGGCCCCCGGATCCCCGAGGACTGAAGCTTTCTTT	CASSLAPGSPRTEAFF
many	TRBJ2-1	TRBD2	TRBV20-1	TGCAGTGCTAGAGATTTTTCTCGGACTAGCGGGATTGGGATAGTGCAGTTCTTC	CSARDFSRTSGIGIVQFF
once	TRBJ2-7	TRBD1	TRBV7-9	TGTGCCAGCAGCTTTGGGACAGACGAGCAGTACTTC	CASSFGTDEQYF
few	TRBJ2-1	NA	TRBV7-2	TGTGCCAGCAGCTTGGACGGGAGCTCCTACAATGAGCAGTTCTTC	CASSLDGSSYNEQFF
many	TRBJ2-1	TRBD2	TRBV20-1	TGCAGTGCTAGAGACCGACTAGCGGGGGAGCAGTTCTTC	CSARDRLAGEQFF
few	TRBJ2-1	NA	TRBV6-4	TGTGCCAGCAGTGACTCGGCTGGAAGATACAATGAGCAGTTCTTC	CASSDSAGRYNEQFF
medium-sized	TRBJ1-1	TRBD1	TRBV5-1	TGCGCCAGCAGCTCACAGGGGCTCGGGAACACTGAAGCTTTCTTT	CASSSQGLGNTEAFF
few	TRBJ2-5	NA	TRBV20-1	TGCAGTGCCACCAGGGACCGTCAAGAAGAGACCCAGTACTTC	CSATRDRQEETQYF
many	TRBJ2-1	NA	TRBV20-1	TGCAGTGCGGGGGGCCCAGCAAACAATGAGCAGTTCTTC	CSAGGPANNEQFF
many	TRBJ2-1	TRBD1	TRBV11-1	TGTGCCAGCAGCCCAGGACAGGGGATTCGCAATGAGCAGTTCTTC	CASSPGQGIRNEQFF
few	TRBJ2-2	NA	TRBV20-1	TGCAGTGCTAGAGATCAGGGCGACCCTAAGAACACCGGGGAGCTGTTTTTT	CSARDQGDPKNTGELFF
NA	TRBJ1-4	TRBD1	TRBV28	TGTGCCAGCAGAGAGGGACAGGGGGGTGAAAAACTGTTTTTT	CASREGQGGEKLFF
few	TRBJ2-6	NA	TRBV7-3	TGTGCCAGCAGCTTAAAGGCACTCTCTGGGGCCAACGTCCTGACTTTC	CASSLKALSGANVLTF
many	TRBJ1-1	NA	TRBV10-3	TGTGCCATCAGTGACAGGGGAGGCATTGAAGCTTTCTTT	CAISDRGGIEAFF
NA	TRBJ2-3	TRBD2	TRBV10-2	TGCGCCAGTTCACCTAGCGGGGGAGGAGCAGATACGCAGTATTTT	CASSPSGGGADTQYF
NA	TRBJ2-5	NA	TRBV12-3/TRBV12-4	TGTGCCAGCAATTCAAATCAAGAGACCCAGTACTTC	CASNSNQETQYF
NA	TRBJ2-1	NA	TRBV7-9	TGTGCCAGCAGCTCCACTCGGGATGAGCAGTTCTTC	CASSSTRDEQFF
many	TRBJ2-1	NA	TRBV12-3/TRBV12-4	TGTGCCAGCAGTTTAGGGGGGGGCGATGAGCAGTTCTTC	CASSLGGGDEQFF
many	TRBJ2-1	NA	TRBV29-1	TGCAGCGTTGATGCCGGGCCCAGCTCCTACAATGAGCAGTTCTTC	CSVDAGPSSYNEQFF
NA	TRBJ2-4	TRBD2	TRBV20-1	TGCAGTGCTAGAATTAGCGGGATAAGCAAAAACATTCAGTACTTC	CSARISGISKNIQYF
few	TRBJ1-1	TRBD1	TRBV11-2	TGTGCCAGCAGCTTAGGGGGACAGGGGGCTCCCGAAGCTTTCTTT	CASSLGGQGAPEAFF
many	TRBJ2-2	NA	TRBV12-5	TGTGCTAGTGGTTTGGCAACAGGGTCCGGGGAGCTGTTTTTT	CASGLATGSGELFF
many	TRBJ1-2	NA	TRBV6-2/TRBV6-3	TGTGCCAGCAGTTCCCTTTGGACGCGCCAAGAAGCTAACTATGGCTACACCTTC	CASSSLWTRQEANYGYTF
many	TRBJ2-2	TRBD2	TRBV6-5	TGTGCCAGCAGTTCCCCCGGGGGGTGGTCGAACACCGGGGAGCTGTTTTTT	CASSSPGGWSNTGELFF
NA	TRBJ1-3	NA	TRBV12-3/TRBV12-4	TGTGCCAGCAGTTTGAGCTCTGGAAACACCATATATTTT	CASSLSSGNTIYF
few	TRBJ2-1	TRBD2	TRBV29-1	TGCAGCGTTGAGGGACTAGCGGGGGACAATGAGCAGTTCTTC	CSVEGLAGDNEQFF
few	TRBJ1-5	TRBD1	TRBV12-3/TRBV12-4	TGTGCCAGCAGTGGGACAGGGGGGAATCAGCCCCAGCATTTT	CASSGTGGNQPQHF
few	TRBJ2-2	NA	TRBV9	TGTGCCAGCAGCGTAGCGGCAGGGAACACCGGGGAGCTGTTTTTT	CASSVAAGNTGELFF
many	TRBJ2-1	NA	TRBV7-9	TGTGCCAGCAGCTCCCCCCCCGGGCCCTACAATGAGCAGTTCTTC	CASSSPPGPYNEQFF
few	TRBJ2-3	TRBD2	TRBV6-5	TGTGCCAGCAGTGGGGGACTAGCGGGGGCGGATACGCAGTATTTT	CASSGGLAGADTQYF
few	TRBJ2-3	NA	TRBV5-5	TGTGCCAGCAGCTTGCAGTGGGGGGGCGCGGATACGCAGTATTTT	CASSLQWGGADTQYF
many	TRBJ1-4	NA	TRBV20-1	TGCAGTGCTACCTCCCCCGGGCTTCCCAATGAAAAACTGTTTTTT	CSATSPGLPNEKLFF
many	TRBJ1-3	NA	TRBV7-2	TGTGCCAGCAGCCTGGCGGGATCTGGAAACACCATATATTTT	CASSLAGSGNTIYF
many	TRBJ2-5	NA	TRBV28	TGTGCCAGCAGTCCCCCGGGATTGGCGGAGACCCAGTACTTC	CASSPPGLAETQYF
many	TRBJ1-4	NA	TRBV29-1	TGCAGCGTTCCGGGAGTGGGGACAAGTGAAAAACTGTTTTTT	CSVPGVGTSEKLFF
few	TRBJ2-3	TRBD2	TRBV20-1	TGCAGTGCTCCGACTAGCGCCACAGATACGCAGTATTTT	CSAPTSATDTQYF
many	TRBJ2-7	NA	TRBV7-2	TGTGCCAGCAGCTTAGCCCCGGGCCCTTACGAGCAGTACTTC	CASSLAPGPYEQYF
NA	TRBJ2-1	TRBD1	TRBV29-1	TGCAGCGTTTCTCGGGACAGGGACCATGAGCAGTTCTTC	CSVSRDRDHEQFF
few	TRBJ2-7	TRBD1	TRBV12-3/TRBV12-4	TGTGCCAGCAGTGGGACAGGGGGCCGGTACGAGCAGTACTTC	CASSGTGGRYEQYF